This T cell receptor beta chain came from a study of blood T cell repertoires in COVID-19. Clones were read by immunoSEQ multiplex PCR, and TCRdb kept only the in-frame ones, dropping some. The sample lists more than 65,000 clones; roughly 79% were seen once. Trimming shortened V by 6 bases and J by 4 bases, and 12 bases separated the two germline ends. The CDR3 spans 13 residues. This clone has just a few counts. Source material: peripheral blood. V usage is TRBV12-3 or TRBV12-4 and J usage is TRBJ1-1; D remains ambiguous. The sequence came from a woman aged 60 to 75 with acute or convalescent COVID-19. For the CDR3, the DNA is TGTGCCAGCAGACGACGGGTGGGCACTGAAGCTTTCTTT. Its translation is CASRRRVGTEAFF.